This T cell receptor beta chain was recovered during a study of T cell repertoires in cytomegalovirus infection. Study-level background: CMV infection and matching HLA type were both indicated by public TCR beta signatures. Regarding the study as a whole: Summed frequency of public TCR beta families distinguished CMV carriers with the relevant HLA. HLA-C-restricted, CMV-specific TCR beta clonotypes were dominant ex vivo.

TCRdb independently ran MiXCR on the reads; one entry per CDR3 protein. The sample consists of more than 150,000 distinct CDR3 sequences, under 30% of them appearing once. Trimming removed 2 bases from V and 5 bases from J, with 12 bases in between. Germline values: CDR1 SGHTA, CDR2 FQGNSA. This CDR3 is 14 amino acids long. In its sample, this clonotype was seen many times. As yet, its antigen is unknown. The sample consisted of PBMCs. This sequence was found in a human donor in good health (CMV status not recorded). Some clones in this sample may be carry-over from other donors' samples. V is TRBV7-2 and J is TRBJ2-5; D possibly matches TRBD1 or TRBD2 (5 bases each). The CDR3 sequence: CASSLSGGAETQYF. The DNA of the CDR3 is TGTGCCAGCAGCTTAAGTGGGGGAGCTGAGACCCAGTACTTC.